Presented here are 27 T cell receptor beta chains from one specimen sequenced in a study of CD8+CD57+ T cells in acquired aplastic anemia. The use of genomic DNA as template underpinned the TCR beta VDJ and CDR3 profiling. One entry per CDR3 protein, called by TCRdb with MiXCR from the reads. The data hold 150,000 to 200,000 distinct CDR3 sequences, with roughly 64% observed a single time. Specimen: sorted CD4+, CD8+, or CD8+CD57+ T cells (not recorded which) from PBMCs. The receptor source for this set is a human donor with severe aplastic anemia or a healthy control (not recorded which).

The gene calls are TRBV20-1 and TRBJ1-1; a weak D match, TRBD1 (5 bases). CDR3 length equals 11 residues. The V end was cut by 4 bases, the J end by 4 bases, with 7 bases between. Looked up from germline, CDR1 is DFQATT and CDR2 is SNEGSKA (reference sequence). CDR3 DNA sequence: TGCAGTGCTACTAGGGGCACTGAAGCTTTCTTT. This sequence encodes CSATRGTEAFF.

This clonotype was recorded a few times. This chain links TRBV20-1 with TRBJ2-3; 7 bases fit TRBD1. The J segment lost 2 bases and the V segment lost 6 bases, leaving 5 bases of the junction unmatched. This CDR3 spans 13 amino acids. Germline CDR1 reads DFQATT; CDR2 reads SNEGSKA (reference sequence). The CDR3 nucleotides read TGCAGTGCGAGGACAGGAAACACAGATACGCAGTATTTT. As protein: CSARTGNTDTQYF.

V usage is TRBV20-1 and J usage is TRBJ1-1, with TRBD1 matching 7 bases. V was clipped by 6 bases and J by 8 bases; unmatched bases: 15. This CDR3 contains 14 residues. Germline CDR1 reads DFQATT; CDR2 reads SNEGSKA (reference sequence). The DNA of the CDR3 is TGCAGTGCGAGCAACACAGGGGCAGAAGGGGAAGCTTTCTTT. Translated, it gives CSASNTGAEGEAFF.

This clonotype has a count of ten or more. Written as DNA, the CDR3 is TGCAGTGCTAGAGCGCGGCAGGGGGTCTCCTACGAGCAGTACTTC. This encodes CSARARQGVSYEQYF. V is TRBV20-1 and J is TRBJ2-7; TRBD1 aligns across 7 bases. There are 15 residues in the CDR3. J was trimmed by 0 bases and V by 1 base; bases with no gene match: 6. Germline V gene sequence: CDR1 DFQATT, CDR2 SNEGSKA (reference sequence).

Comments on this clonotype: At one boundary the junction diverges from the germline segment, which might be a read error. The chain joins TRBV2 to TRBJ2-7, with D tentatively TRBD1 (5 bases). The germline gives CDR1 SNHLY, CDR2 FYNNEI. The CDR3 is 10 amino acids. CDR3 protein: CASKGVEKYF. Here the CDR3 DNA reads TGTGCCAGCAAAGGGGTCGAGAAGTACTTC.

In its sample, this clonotype was seen many times. At one end, the junction sequence differs from germline, possibly due to a read error. This chain connects TRBV7-2 to TRBJ2-7, with D tentatively TRBD2 (5 bases). Germline CDR1 and CDR2: SGHTA and FQGNSA. The CDR3 runs to 13 residues. The chain's CDR3 is CASSLAPDYEQYF. CDR3 DNA sequence: TGTGCCAGCAGCCTAGCCCCCGACTACGAGCAGTACTTC. The full variable domain, completed using reference TRBV7-2 and TRBJ2-7, is GAGVSQSPSNKVTEKGKDVELRCDPISGHTALYWYRQSLGQGLEFLIYFQGNSAPDKSGLPSDRFSAERTGGSVSTLTIQRTQQEDSAVYLCASSLAPDYEQYFGPGTRLTVT.

In its sample, this clonotype was seen many times. The chain joins TRBV9 to TRBJ1-1; 8 nucleotides line up with TRBD1. CDR3 length: 15 residues. After removal of 1 base from V and 1 base from J, the junction contained 3 bases not matched to a gene. Looked up from germline, CDR1 is SGDLS and CDR2 is YYNGEE. CDR3 region: CASSVTGTGNTEAFF. The CDR3 nucleotides read TGTGCCAGCAGCGTAACCGGGACAGGGAACACTGAAGCTTTCTTT.

The rearrangement links TRBV5-4 to TRBJ2-7, with 8 positions matching TRBD2. The J segment lost 0 bases and the V segment lost 2 bases, leaving 4 bases of the junction unmatched. Germline CDR1 SGHNT, CDR2 YYREEE (reference sequence). This CDR3 has 15 amino acids. The DNA of the CDR3 is TGTGCCAGCAGCTTTGAGCGGGGGTACTCCTACGAGCAGTACTTC. Amino acids: CASSFERGYSYEQYF. Supplemented by reference TRBV5-4 and TRBJ2-7, the full variable domain reads ETGVTQSPTHLIKTRGQQVTLRCSSQSGHNTVSWYQQALGQGPQFIFQYYREEENGRGNFPPRFSGLQFPNYSSELNVNALELDDSALYLCASSFERGYSYEQYFGPGTRLTVT.

The chain is built from TRBV29-1 and TRBJ1-2; tentatively, D is TRBD1 (5 bases). The CDR3 has 13 amino acids. Germline V gives CDR1 SQVTM, CDR2 ANQGSEA. The germline V and J ends were trimmed by 6 bases and 6 bases, with 17 bases remaining between them. CDR3 DNA sequence: TGCAGCGTATCCGGGACCTTTGTTGATGGCTACACCTTC. This codes for CSVSGTFVDGYTF.

This rearrangement joins TRBV7-9 to TRBJ1-1, with D uncertain. CDR3 length: 12 residues. V dropped 4 bases and J dropped 6 bases, with 9 bases sitting between them. The V gene's germline CDR1 is SEHNR and CDR2 FQNEAQ (reference sequence). The CDR3 nucleotides are TGTGCCAGCAGCTCCTTCTCGGCTGAAGCTTTCTTT. Translation: CASSSFSAEAFF.

This clonotype has just one count. A junction end diverges from the germline sequence, so it may reflect a read error. J is TRBJ2-7 and V is TRBV5-4; 8 nucleotides agree with TRBD2. Germline-derived CDR1 and CDR2 are SGHNT and YYREEE (reference sequence). The CDR3 runs 15 residues. The CDR3 DNA follows: TGCGCCAGCAGCCAAGGTCGCGGGGGGATCTACGAGCAGTACTTC. Its protein product is CASSQGRGGIYEQYF. Variable domain in full (rest from reference TRBV5-4 and TRBJ2-7): ETGVTQSPTHLIKTRGQQVTLRCSSQSGHNTVSWYQQALGQGPQFIFQYYREEENGRGNFPPRFSGLQFPNYSSELNVNALELDDSALYLCASSQGRGGIYEQYFGPGTRLTVT.

The genes are TRBV7-9 and TRBJ2-1; D is perhaps TRBD1 or TRBD2 (5 bases each). V lost 7 bases and J 5 bases, leaving 27 bases between the germline ends. The CDR3 covers 18 residues. Germline CDR1 SEHNR, CDR2 FQNEAQ (reference sequence). Written as DNA, the CDR3 is TGTGCCAGCAATATCGAGGAAGGCCCGGGACCGACACACAATGAGCAGTTCTTC. It yields the protein CASNIEEGPGPTHNEQFF.

The chain recombines TRBV7-9 with TRBJ1-6; D is possibly TRBD1 (5 bases). The ends were cut back, 1 base at V and 6 bases at J, with 10 bases in the middle. The length of the CDR3 is 15 residues. In germline, CDR1 is SEHNR, CDR2 FQNEAQ (reference sequence). The CDR3 nucleotides are TGTGCCAGCAGCTTAGGGGCGAGGGGTAATTCACCCCTCCACTTT. Translated, it gives CASSLGARGNSPLHF.

The CDR3 DNA reads TGTGCCAGCAGGCCGGGACTACACGAGCAGTACTTC. This sequence encodes CASRPGLHEQYF. V is TRBV7-4 and J is TRBJ2-7; 7 bases match TRBD2. J gave up 5 bases and V 6 bases, and 4 bases lay outside the gene matches. This CDR3 region has 12 residues. Germline CDR1 reads SGHVT; CDR2 reads SQSDAQ.

This chain joins TRBV7-2 and TRBJ1-6, with D perhaps matching TRBD1 (5 bases). Germline V gene lookup returns CDR1 SGHTA and CDR2 FQGNSA. The CDR3 consists of 14 residues. V gave up 6 bases and J gave up 9 bases, with 15 bases separating them. CDR3 in amino acids: CASRFPGRGSPLHF. DNA of the CDR3: TGTGCCAGCAGATTCCCGGGACGCGGTTCACCCCTCCACTTT.

The genes are TRBV19 and TRBJ1-2, with 9 bases aligning to TRBD1. Germline V CDR1 and CDR2: LNHDA, SQIVND (reference sequence). V dropped 5 bases and J dropped 4; count of bases not matched to a gene: 11. The CDR3 runs 16 residues. CDR3 coding DNA: TGTGCCAGTAGTCCCGACAGGGGGGACTCAGTCTATGGCTACACCTTC. It is translated as CASSPDRGDSVYGYTF.

V usage is TRBV20-1 and J usage is TRBJ2-1, with 12 bases that match TRBD2. Germline values: CDR1 DFQATT, CDR2 SNEGSKA (reference sequence). The CDR3 has 14 residues. With 5 bases clipped from V and 7 bases from J, the junction kept 6 bases outside the gene matches. In nucleotides, the CDR3 is TGCAGTGCTCCTCGACTAGCGGGGGATAATGAGCAGTTCTTC. This gives the protein CSAPRLAGDNEQFF.

The rearrangement links TRBV7-2 to TRBJ2-5; D is uncertain. The CDR3 is 16 amino acids. Between the trimmed V and J ends, which lost 0 bases and 6 bases, there was a span of 17 bases. CDR1 and CDR2 from the germline V gene are SGHTA and FQGNSA. DNA of the CDR3: TGTGCCAGCAGCTTAGCTTGGGTCGCTGGCTCTAAGACCCAGTACTTC. Translation: CASSLAWVAGSKTQYF.

The chain joins TRBV10-3 to TRBJ1-4; TRBD1 might be the D (5 bases). Trimming took 10 bases from V and 8 from J, leaving 11 bases between them. The CDR3 runs to 11 residues. The germline V gene encodes CDR1 ENHRY and CDR2 SYGVKD. The CDR3 sequence: CATWEGEKLFF. In nucleotides, the CDR3 is TGTGCCACCTGGGAGGGGGAAAAACTGTTTTTT.

Remarks on this clonotype: This CDR3 is missing its conserved last phenylalanine or tryptophan, likely due to a read error. This sequence joins TRBV19 and TRBJ1-1; D gene unclear. The CDR3 has 12 residues. The germline V gene has CDR1 LNHDA and CDR2 SQIVND (reference sequence). The V end lost 4 bases, the J end lost 8 bases, and 11 bases lay between the germline ends. The CDR3 region is CASSKGSVEAFL. The CDR3 bases are TGTGCCAGTAGTAAAGGGTCCGTCGAAGCTTTCCTT.

The chain links TRBV5-6 to TRBJ1-1; D not certain. V was trimmed by 0 bases and J by 6 bases, leaving 3 bases between them. Germline V gene lookup returns CDR1 SGHDT and CDR2 YYEEEE. The CDR3 contains 11 residues. The CDR3 spells CASSLGPEAFF. CDR3 bases: TGTGCCAGCAGCTTGGGCCCTGAAGCTTTCTTT.

The V gene is TRBV20-1, the J gene TRBJ1-6; the D is unclear. V lost 6 bases to trimming and J lost 8 bases, with 23 bases between them. CDR1 and CDR2 (germline): DFQATT, SNEGSKA (reference sequence). The CDR3 is 16 residues long. The CDR3 nucleotides are TGCAGTGCCACCCGGGAACCCTCGAGGCCTTATTCACCCCTCCACTTT. Translated: CSATREPSRPYSPLHF.

V and J are TRBV14 and TRBJ1-1; TRBD1 is a possible D gene (5 bases). This CDR3 comprises 14 residues. Trimming took off 2 bases at V and 5 bases at J, with 12 bases between the two ends. CDR1 is SGHDN, CDR2 FVKESK, per germline. CDR3 coding DNA: TGTGCCAGCAGCCAACTGCCGGGGGGGACTGAAGCTTTCTTT. Its translation: CASSQLPGGTEAFF.

The CDR3: CASSTPAGEQYF. The CDR3 region has the DNA TGTGCCAGCAGCACCCCCGCAGGGGAGCAGTACTTC. This chain connects TRBV7-9 to TRBJ2-7, with D perhaps TRBD1 (5 bases). CDR1 SEHNR and CDR2 FQNEAQ come from the germline V gene (reference sequence). The ends were cut back, 5 bases at V and 7 bases at J, with 12 bases in the middle. The CDR3 spans 12 residues.

Only a few counts were recorded for this clonotype. V is TRBV12-3 or TRBV12-4 and J is TRBJ1-5; D remains unclear. Trimming removed 10 bases at V and 2 bases at J, with 15 bases between. The CDR3 length is 14 residues. In DNA, the CDR3 is TGTGCCACCCGAGACCAAAGAGGCAATCAGCCCCAGCATTTT. It is translated as CATRDQRGNQPQHF.

Regarding this clonotype: Mismatch with germline at one junction end may stem from a read error. CDR3 amino acids: CASSPTGPTNEQFF. CDR3 DNA sequence: TGCGCCAGCAGCCCCACAGGACCCACGAATGAGCAGTTCTTC. The genes are TRBV7-9 and TRBJ2-1; D might be TRBD1 (5 bases). This CDR3 spans 14 amino acids. CDR1 SEHNR and CDR2 FQNEAQ come from the germline V gene (reference sequence).

The chain carries TRBV2 and TRBJ2-2; D unclear. Germline CDR1 is SNHLY and CDR2 is FYNNEI. This CDR3 has 14 amino acids. V was cut by 7 bases and J by 1 base, with 10 bases left in between. This CDR3 reads CASTRQLNTGELFF. CDR3 coding DNA: TGTGCCAGCACCAGGCAACTGAACACCGGGGAGCTGTTTTTT. Based on the CDR3 plus reference TRBV2 and TRBJ2-2, the full variable domain is EPEVTQTPSHQVTQMGQEVILRCVPISNHLYFYWYRQILGQKVEFLVSFYNNEISEKSEIFDDQFSVERPDGSNFTLKIRSTKLEDSAMYFCASTRQLNTGELFFGEGSRLTVL.